The 25 T cell receptor beta chains reported below all come from one sample, sequenced in a study of blood T cell repertoires in COVID-19. The table came from immunoSEQ multiplex PCR; TCRdb's copy has only in-frame clones and leaves some out. Here the sample spans 80,000 to 95,000 clones, approximately 77% being singletons. The sequenced sample consisted of peripheral blood. These receptors were obtained from a woman of 80 years or more with acute or convalescent COVID-19.

This clone is a singleton in its sample. The genes are TRBV7-8 and TRBJ1-1; D is ambiguous. The germline gives CDR1 SGHVS, CDR2 FQNEAQ. The ends were cut back, 5 bases at V and 0 bases at J, with 16 bases in the middle. CDR3 length: 16 residues. The CDR3 is CASSPGVGLLNTEAFF. DNA for the CDR3: TGTGCCAGCAGCCCGGGAGTAGGACTCCTGAACACTGAAGCTTTCTTT.

Concerning this clone: This CDR3 is also generated by other DNA sequences in the sample. This chain joins TRBV6-5 and TRBJ2-7; D is possibly TRBD2 (6 bases). Germline V gene sequence: CDR1 MNHEY, CDR2 SVGAGI. V dropped 3 bases and J dropped 3 bases, with 12 bases sitting between them. This CDR3 comprises 14 residues. The CDR3, as DNA: TGTGCCAGCAGTTATCGCGGGACCGGCTACGAGCAGTACTTC. Amino acid sequence: CASSYRGTGYEQYF.

This clone rates as medium-sized (0.01 to 0.1%). The chain couples TRBV29-1 to TRBJ2-7; tentatively, D is TRBD2 (5 bases). Per the germline V gene, CDR1 is SQVTM and CDR2 is ANQGSEA. There are 14 residues in the CDR3. Trimming pared 4 bases from V and 0 bases from J, leaving 13 bases between. The CDR3 sequence: CSVVGGSLSYEQYF. In DNA form, the CDR3 reads TGCAGCGTTGTGGGCGGGTCGCTCTCCTACGAGCAGTACTTC.

The chain links TRBV19 to TRBJ1-4; no definite D call. The CDR3 runs to 14 residues. Looked up from germline, CDR1 is LNHDA and CDR2 is SQIVND (reference sequence). The ends were cut back, 5 bases at V and 0 bases at J, with 7 bases in the middle. CDR3 nucleotide sequence: TGTGCCAGTAGTTGGGCTGCAACTAATGAAAAACTGTTTTTT. This gives the protein CASSWAATNEKLFF.

The CDR3 nucleotides are TGTGCCAGCAGTTCCCCGACCCCTACAGGGTCCGGAAACACCATATATTTT. The encoded protein is CASSSPTPTGSGNTIYF. This rearrangement joins TRBV28 to TRBJ1-3, with a weak D call TRBD1 (6 bases). Looked up from germline, CDR1 is MDHEN and CDR2 is SYDVKM. Trimming took 4 bases from V and 4 from J, leaving 20 bases between them. CDR3 length equals 17 residues.

The chain is built from TRBV7-8 and TRBJ2-2; weak D call: TRBD1 (6 bases). V shed 1 base and J shed 5 bases, with 14 bases lying between them. This CDR3 comprises 16 residues. Germline lookup yields CDR1 SGHVS and CDR2 FQNEAQ. DNA for the CDR3: TGTGCCAGCAGCTTAGATTGGGGGCAGGGGACCGGGGAGCTGTTTTTT. Its protein is CASSLDWGQGTGELFF. Drawing the rest from reference TRBV7-8 and TRBJ2-2, the complete variable domain is GAGVSQSPRYKVAKRGQDVALRCDPISGHVSLFWYQQALGQGPEFLTYFQNEAQLDKSGLPSDRFFAERPEGSVSTLKIQRTQQEDSAVYLCASSLDWGQGTGELFFGEGSRLTVL.

This chain uses TRBV11-2 with TRBJ1-2; tentatively, D is TRBD1 (5 bases). CDR1 SGHAT and CDR2 FQNNGV come from the germline V gene. V gave up 0 bases and J gave up 7 bases, with 9 bases separating them. This CDR3 has 13 amino acids. CDR3 in amino acids: CASSLDREAGYTF. The DNA for the CDR3 is TGTGCCAGCAGCTTAGACAGGGAAGCTGGCTACACCTTC.

This rearrangement joins TRBV20-1 to TRBJ1-2; D is possibly TRBD1 (5 bases). V shed 6 bases and J shed 4 bases, with 9 bases lying between them. CDR1 and CDR2 from the germline V gene are DFQATT and SNEGSKA (reference sequence). The CDR3 sequence is 11 residues long. CDR3 nucleotides: TGCAGTGCCATCGACAGCTATGGCTACACCTTC. Translating gives CSAIDSYGYTF.

Regarding this clone: At one of its ends the junction is not consistent with the germline gene, which may arise from a read error. The chain employs TRBV28 and TRBJ2-7; D might be TRBD1 or TRBD2, each matching 6 bases. The CDR3 contains 15 residues. Germline V lookup: CDR1 MDHEN, CDR2 SYDVKM. The CDR3: CASGLGGFITYEQYF. The CDR3 DNA follows: TGTGCCAGCGGTTTAGGGGGGTTCATTACGTACGAGCAGTACTTC.

This clone turned up a few times. The chain is built from TRBV10-3 and TRBJ2-3, with 8 nucleotides matching TRBD2. The CDR3 runs to 15 residues. Germline CDR1 and CDR2: ENHRY and SYGVKD. V lost 6 bases and J lost 6; bases outside the gene matches: 11. The CDR3 is CAISDISGSSDTQYF. The CDR3 bases are TGTGCCATCAGCGATATAAGCGGGAGTAGTGATACGCAGTATTTT.

CDR3 sequence reads: CASSIDSIDQPQHF. The CDR3 nucleotides read TGTGCCAGTAGTATAGATAGCATTGATCAGCCCCAGCATTTT. The V and J genes are TRBV19 and TRBJ1-5, with unresolved D. Trimming removed 0 bases from V and 5 bases from J, with 8 bases in between. Germline loops: CDR1 LNHDA, CDR2 SQIVND (reference sequence). CDR3 length equals 14 residues. The whole variable domain, remainder taken from reference TRBV19 and TRBJ1-5, is DGGITQSPKYLFRKEGQNVTLSCEQNLNHDAMYWYRQDPGQGLRLIYYSQIVNDFQKGDIAEGYSVSREKKESFPLTVTSAQKNPTAFYLCASSIDSIDQPQHFGDGTRLSIL.

This clone was detected only a few times. The chain combines TRBV4-1 with TRBJ1-5; D not resolved. This CDR3 contains 16 residues. Deletions cut 0 bases from V and 6 bases from J, with 15 bases between. Germline-derived CDR1 and CDR2 are MGHRA and YSYEKL. The CDR3 spells CASSQDSVLASQPQHF. The CDR3 nucleotides read TGCGCCAGCAGCCAAGATTCCGTATTAGCGAGTCAGCCCCAGCATTTT.

The rearrangement links TRBV5-4 to TRBJ2-7; 13 bases line up with TRBD2. CDR3 length: 16 amino acids. Per the germline V gene, CDR1 is SGHNT and CDR2 is YYREEE (reference sequence). Trimming took 4 bases from V and 4 from J; bases not matched to a gene: 8. The CDR3 is CASSPPGLAGDYEQYF. DNA for the CDR3: TGTGCCAGCAGCCCGCCCGGACTAGCGGGAGATTACGAGCAGTACTTC.

CDR3 protein: CASSLKRGGGQPQHF. CDR3 DNA sequence: TGTGCCAGCAGTTTAAAAAGGGGCGGCGGACAGCCCCAGCATTTT. The chain joins TRBV27 to TRBJ1-5, with D perhaps matching TRBD1 (5 bases). V lost 2 bases to trimming and J lost 7 bases, with 15 bases between them. Per germline, CDR1 MNHEY and CDR2 SMNVEV (reference sequence). The CDR3 has 15 amino acids.

The chain joins TRBV10-3 to TRBJ2-5; 7 bases agree with TRBD2. CDR1 is ENHRY, CDR2 SYGVKD, per germline. This CDR3 is 15 amino acids long. The ends lost 6 bases at V and 0 bases at J; junction bases unmatched: 7. CDR3 amino acids: CAISRTLAHQETQYF. The CDR3 DNA is TGTGCCATCAGCCGCACACTAGCGCACCAAGAGACCCAGTACTTC.

J is TRBJ1-1 and V is TRBV3-1 (or the pseudogene TRBV3-2); possible D gene TRBD1, 5 bases. Germline CDR1 LGHDT, CDR2 YNNKEL (reference sequence). The CDR3 runs 14 residues. V was shortened by 2 bases and J by 3 bases, with 10 bases between the two germline ends. The CDR3 sequence is CASSQRGGDTEAFF. Written as DNA, the CDR3 is TGTGCCAGCAGCCAACGCGGGGGGGACACTGAAGCTTTCTTT.

The chain recombines TRBV5-1 with TRBJ2-2, with D possibly being TRBD2 (6 bases). The germline V gene encodes CDR1 SGHRS and CDR2 YFSETQ. Trimming took 5 bases from V and 2 from J, leaving 13 bases between them. The CDR3 runs 15 residues. The DNA of the CDR3 is TGCGCCAGCAGGTGGACTACCCTAAACACCGGGGAGCTGTTTTTT. This gives the protein CASRWTTLNTGELFF.

The J gene is TRBJ2-5, the V gene TRBV10-3; 8 nucleotides match TRBD1. Germline-derived CDR1 and CDR2 are ENHRY and SYGVKD. This CDR3 comprises 13 residues. The V and J ends lost 6 bases and 5 bases, in that order; junction bases with no gene match: 5. CDR3 loop: CAIRAQGVETQYF. As DNA, the CDR3 is TGTGCCATCAGGGCACAGGGGGTGGAGACCCAGTACTTC.

The V and J genes are TRBV25-1 and TRBJ2-7, with TRBD2 as a possible D gene (6 bases). Per the germline V gene, CDR1 is MGHDK and CDR2 is SYGVNS. There are 11 residues in the CDR3. The germline V and J ends were trimmed by 4 bases and 5 bases, with 6 bases remaining between them. The CDR3, as DNA: TGTGCCAGCAGTGGGAGGGACGAGCAGTACTTC. Its protein product is CASSGRDEQYF.

This clone showed up just once. The chain uses TRBV6-2 or TRBV6-3 and TRBJ2-1; 7 bases map to TRBD2. Germline assignment: CDR1 MNHEY and CDR2 SVGEGT. The CDR3 spans 18 residues. V dropped 4 bases and J dropped 2; count of bases not matched to a gene: 14. DNA of the CDR3: TGTGCCAGCAGTTCCCCGACTAGCCCCGTTTTCCCCTACAATGAGCAGTTCTTC. Protein sequence: CASSSPTSPVFPYNEQFF.

The chain has TRBV10-3 and TRBJ1-2; D perhaps matches TRBD1 (6 bases). This CDR3 region has 16 residues. Trimming took off 0 bases at V and 4 bases at J, with 15 bases between the two ends. Germline V gene lookup returns CDR1 ENHRY and CDR2 SYGVKD. As DNA, the CDR3 is TGTGCCATCAGTGAGTCCTTCACAGACAGGACCTATGGCTACACCTTC. This codes for CAISESFTDRTYGYTF.

The chain couples TRBV4-2 to TRBJ1-1; weak D call: TRBD1 (6 bases). CDR1 is LGHNA and CDR2 is YNFKEQ in the germline V gene. Trimming cost V 0 bases and J 5 bases, with 7 bases left between them. CDR3 length: 13 amino acids. This CDR3 reads CASSQETGTEAFF. In DNA form, the CDR3 reads TGTGCCAGCAGCCAAGAAACAGGGACTGAAGCTTTCTTT.

This clone was counted between two and nine times. The chain links TRBV4-1 to TRBJ2-5; tentatively, D is TRBD1 (5 bases). V was shortened by 4 bases and J by 5 bases, with 14 bases between the two germline ends. The CDR3 runs to 14 residues. Germline V gives CDR1 MGHRA, CDR2 YSYEKL. The CDR3 sequence is CASSPGFLGETQYF. The CDR3 DNA reads TGCGCCAGCAGCCCAGGGTTTCTCGGGGAGACCCAGTACTTC.

This chain uses TRBV28 with TRBJ1-6; D may be TRBD1 (5 bases). The germline V gene has CDR1 MDHEN and CDR2 SYDVKM. Between the trimmed V and J ends, which lost 6 bases and 8 bases, there was a span of 11 bases. CDR3 length equals 13 residues. The CDR3 protein is CASRLQVDSPLHF. The CDR3 DNA sequence: TGTGCCAGCAGGCTACAGGTGGATTCACCCCTCCACTTT.

Written as DNA, the CDR3 is TGTGCTAGTGCCTCGGGGGAGGTATCCTACAATGAGCAGTTCTTC. Translating it yields CASASGEVSYNEQFF. This chain joins TRBV12-5 and TRBJ2-1, with D possibly matching TRBD2 (6 bases). The germline CDR1 and CDR2 sequences are LGHNT and FRNRAP. The CDR3 is 15 amino acids. V lost 7 bases, J lost 1 base, and 14 bases lay in between.